Below, 12 T cell receptor beta chains from the same sample are listed, as sequenced in a study of T-cell memory formation after mild COVID-19. TCRdb independently ran MiXCR on the 5' RACE reads; one entry per CDR3 protein. The sample contains some 310,000 distinct CDR3 sequences, around 20% of which appear only once. The sequenced sample was PBMCs or a T cell subset sorted from them (not recorded which). The receptors derive from a man in his late teens or twenties who had mild COVID-19 (a few samples of this study predate the infection). Cell type and time point are not known.

This clonotype was seen a handful of times. The chain is built from TRBV5-1 and TRBJ2-7; 11 positions match TRBD1. V dropped 5 bases and J dropped 4; count of bases not matched to a gene: 8. Germline CDR1 is SGHRS and CDR2 is YFSETQ. There are 15 residues in the CDR3. The DNA of the CDR3 is TGCGCCAGCAGGCCGGACAGGGGGCGCGGTTACGAGCAGTACTTC. Translation: CASRPDRGRGYEQYF.

This clonotype was counted only a few times. V usage is TRBV25-1 and J usage is TRBJ2-7; unclear D gene. V was shortened by 2 bases and J by 5 bases, with 10 bases between the two germline ends. This CDR3 is built from 13 residues. CDR1 and CDR2 from the germline V gene are MGHDK and SYGVNS. The DNA for the CDR3 is TGTGCCAGCAGTGAACAGCTGGGCGACGAGCAGTACTTC. Protein product: CASSEQLGDEQYF.

The chain has TRBV5-6 and TRBJ2-1, with a possible D match to TRBD2 (6 bases). The V end lost 4 bases, the J end lost 8 bases, and 16 bases lay between the germline ends. Per the germline V gene, CDR1 is SGHDT and CDR2 is YYEEEE. The CDR3 loop spans 14 amino acids. CDR3 nucleotides: TGTGCCAGCAGCCCCGGGACTGAAAGTGATGAGCAGTTCTTC. Translating gives CASSPGTESDEQFF.

This clonotype came up a few times. V usage is TRBV5-1 and J usage is TRBJ2-7; TRBD2 is a possible D gene (6 bases). The CDR3 is made up of 15 amino acids. V lost 4 bases and J lost 3, with 17 bases in between. From germline, CDR1 is SGHRS and CDR2 YFSETQ. CDR3 sequence (DNA): TGCGCCAGCAGCGTACGGGACTTTGACGACTACGAGCAGTACTTC. Translation gives CASSVRDFDDYEQYF.

In this sample, this clonotype turned up a few times. The chain couples TRBV11-2 to TRBJ2-6; weak D call: TRBD2 (5 bases). The germline V gene has CDR1 SGHAT and CDR2 FQNNGV. This CDR3 comprises 13 residues. Trimming cost V 8 bases and J 2 bases, with 7 bases left between them. The CDR3 DNA is TGTGCCAGCGTCGGGACTGGGGCCAACGTCCTGACTTTC. As protein: CASVGTGANVLTF.

J is TRBJ1-2 and V is TRBV29-1; D is unresolved. Germline loops: CDR1 SQVTM, CDR2 ANQGSEA. V was clipped by 6 bases and J by 4 bases, with 9 bases between them. The CDR3 has 11 residues. The CDR3 coding sequence is TGCAGCGTCCCTCGTGGCTATGGCTACACCTTC. Residues: CSVPRGYGYTF.

This clonotype was counted between two and nine times. The genes are TRBV9 and TRBJ2-1, with TRBD2 as a possible D gene (5 bases). With 3 bases removed from V and 2 bases from J, the gap between germline ends came to 12 bases. Germline loops: CDR1 SGDLS, CDR2 YYNGEE. The CDR3 has 15 amino acids. The CDR3 spells CASSAGGSTYNEQFF. DNA of the CDR3: TGTGCCAGCAGCGCCGGCGGGTCAACCTACAATGAGCAGTTCTTC.

Only a few counts were recorded for this clonotype. The rearrangement links TRBV30 to TRBJ1-4; D is possibly TRBD1 (5 bases). Germline CDR1 reads GTSNPN; CDR2 reads SVGIG (reference sequence). Between the trimmed V and J ends, which lost 2 bases and 1 base, there was a span of 14 bases. The CDR3 is 16 amino acids. The CDR3 region is CAWSPAWGRTNEKLFF. The DNA for the CDR3 is TGTGCCTGGAGTCCTGCTTGGGGACGAACTAATGAAAAACTGTTTTTT.

The J gene is TRBJ2-3, the V gene TRBV12-3 or TRBV12-4; 7 bases agree with TRBD2. The CDR3 spans 17 residues. The trim removed 1 base at V and 2 bases at J, leaving 9 bases unmatched. The CDR3 nucleotides read TGTGCCAGCAGTTTAGTGACCCTAGCGGACTCCACAGATACGCAGTATTTT. Translation gives CASSLVTLADSTDTQYF.

The CDR3 reads CASSLDPEGEKLFF. CDR3 sequence (DNA): TGCGCCAGCAGCTTGGACCCGGAAGGGGAAAAACTGTTTTTT. The chain links TRBV5-1 to TRBJ1-4, with unresolved D. CDR1 is SGHRS and CDR2 is YFSETQ in the germline V gene. V lost 0 bases and J lost 8, with 11 bases in between. The CDR3 extends over 14 amino acids.

This CDR3 is CATSRGQGANTEAFF. DNA for the CDR3: TGTGCCACCAGCCGGGGTCAGGGGGCTAACACTGAAGCTTTCTTT. This chain links TRBV15 with TRBJ1-1; 8 bases map to TRBD1. J was trimmed by 2 bases and V by 5 bases; bases with no gene match: 7. Per the germline V gene, CDR1 is LNHNV and CDR2 is YYDKDF (reference sequence). CDR3 size: 15 residues.

This clonotype was seen a handful of times. V and J are TRBV7-3 and TRBJ1-5, with 8 bases aligning to TRBD1. The V gene end was trimmed by 5 bases and the J gene end by 5 bases; junction bases not matched to a gene: 2. The CDR3 is 13 residues long. The V gene's germline CDR1 is SGHTA and CDR2 FQGTGA. The chain's CDR3 is CASSPGQDQPQHF. In nucleotides, the CDR3 is TGTGCCAGCAGCCCGGGACAGGATCAGCCCCAGCATTTT.